Detailed here is one T cell receptor (beta chain). Its antigen is unidentified. The PCR employed 60 Vbeta primers together with 13 Jbeta primers. The table came from immunoSEQ multiplex PCR; TCRdb's copy has only in-frame clones and leaves some out. In total, the table holds tens of thousands of clones. V lost 3 bases to trimming and J lost 2 bases, with 11 bases between them. This CDR3 spans 14 amino acids. The V gene's germline CDR1 is MDHEN and CDR2 SYDVKM. The data are from a study of cytomegalovirus exposure and HLA in healthy donors. Study conclusions and caveats: Later on, an analysis showed TCR association rates differing by HLA locus, with DRB1 the most and HLA-C the fewest. The study recorded around 160 TCR beta chains that were cytomegalovirus-associated.

The clonotype originates from a female donor in good health and CMV-seropositive. The specimen sequenced was PBMCs. The chain employs TRBV28 and TRBJ2-7, with D unclear. CDR3 nucleotides: TGTGCCAGCAGTTTCCCGACATATACCTACGAGCAGTACTTC. Translation gives CASSFPTYTYEQYF.